This record looks at one T cell receptor beta chain sequence and its context. Its target is not known. The same CDR3 also results from other DNA sequences found in this sample. The sample comes from a study of CD8+ T cells in alopecia areata. The study, taken as a whole, reports: Uncertainty about whether baseline CD8+ expansion is linked to response remains, with one nonresponder. Lesional scalp displayed greater clonality than normal scalp, most notably in alopecia totalis/universalis.

Noted treatment: oral pan-JAK inhibitor, 5-10 mg twice daily. CDR1 is SQVTM and CDR2 is ANQGSEA in the germline V gene. This CDR3 has 11 residues. The V end was cut by 6 bases, the J end by 0 bases, with 5 bases between. The sequencing template was cDNA reverse transcribed from extracted RNA. Data came from immunoSEQ multiplex PCR; TCRdb stores just in-frame clones and leaves some out. The repertoire consists of some 180,000 clones, with about 53% occurring once and the leading ten covering roughly 10%. Sequences were derived from CD8+ T cells sorted from blood, sampled at week 24, from a patient treated with tofacitinib. The J gene is TRBJ1-1, the V gene TRBV29-1; no clear D. The sequence derives from a human donor with alopecia areata. The CDR3 nucleotides read TGCAGCGTCCTAATGAACACTGAAGCTTTCTTT. Encoded protein: CSVLMNTEAFF. Based on the CDR3 plus reference TRBV29-1 and TRBJ1-1, the full variable domain is SAVISQKPSRDICQRGTSLTIQCQVDSQVTMMFWYRQQPGQSLTLIATANQGSEATYESGFVIDKFPISRPNLTFSTLTVSNMSPEDSSIYLCSVLMNTEAFFGQGTRLTVV.